Following are 11 T cell receptor beta chains from one sample sequenced in a study of cytomegalovirus exposure and HLA in healthy donors. 60 Vbeta and 13 Jbeta primers were used in PCR. Method: immunoSEQ multiplex PCR; TCRdb's copy keeps in-frame clones and lacks some. The data contain approximately 110,000 clones, roughly 66% of them seen just once; the ten biggest clones take up around 5%. The sample consisted of PBMCs. These receptors came from a man between 60 and 70 years old in good health and CMV-seropositive.

This clone was observed a single time. An end of the junction does not agree with germline; a read error may underlie this. The CDR3 DNA sequence: TGTGCCAGCAGTGATGAGGTTCAAGATACCCAGTACTTC. Its protein is CASSDEVQDTQYF. The rearrangement uses TRBV14 and TRBJ2-5; D remains ambiguous. The CDR3 loop spans 13 amino acids. CDR1 is SGHDN and CDR2 is FVKESK in the germline V gene.

V usage is TRBV19 and J usage is TRBJ1-5; D is ambiguous. Looked up from germline, CDR1 is LNHDA and CDR2 is SQIVND (reference sequence). V lost 3 bases and J lost 0, with 12 bases in between. The CDR3 has 16 residues. The CDR3 nucleotides are TGTGCCAGTAGTATCACCGCGGACTATAGCAATCAGCCCCAGCATTTT. Residues: CASSITADYSNQPQHF.

The rearrangement joins TRBV7-8 to TRBJ1-5; tentative D call: TRBD1 (5 bases). V lost 1 base to trimming and J lost 6 bases, with 13 bases between them. The CDR3 contains 15 residues. Looked up from germline, CDR1 is SGHVS and CDR2 is FQNEAQ. CDR3 sequence reads: CASSLGSRGGQPQHF. CDR3 in DNA: TGTGCCAGCAGCTTAGGTAGTCGGGGGGGTCAGCCCCAGCATTTT.

This chain connects TRBV6-1 to TRBJ1-5; maybe TRBD1 (5 bases). Germline V gives CDR1 MNHNS, CDR2 SASEGT. Trimming left V 6 bases short and J 3 bases short, with 15 bases between. The CDR3 runs 15 residues. The CDR3 spells CASRPGRVPNQPQHF. CDR3 DNA sequence: TGTGCCAGCAGGCCCGGCAGGGTGCCCAATCAGCCCCAGCATTTT.

Only a few counts were recorded for this clone. The rearrangement joins TRBV10-1 to TRBJ2-3, with D hard to call. The germline V gene has CDR1 WNHNN and CDR2 SYGVQD (reference sequence). The CDR3 extends over 15 amino acids. Deletions cut 3 bases from V and 4 bases from J, with 14 bases between. CDR3 nucleotide sequence: TGCGCCAGCAGTGAAAGCGTCGGTTTCCCAGATACGCAGTATTTT. Translation: CASSESVGFPDTQYF.

The chain combines TRBV7-6 with TRBJ2-2; a weak D match, TRBD1 (6 bases). Germline V lookup: CDR1 SGHVS, CDR2 FNYEAQ. This CDR3 is 14 amino acids long. V shed 1 base and J shed 8 bases, with 11 bases lying between them. The CDR3 spells CASSLVRQGGELFF. CDR3 nucleotides: TGTGCCAGCAGCTTAGTCCGTCAGGGGGGGGAGCTGTTTTTT. The full variable domain, rest sourced from reference TRBV7-6 and TRBJ2-2, is GAGVSQSPRYKVTKRGQDVALRCDPISGHVSLYWYRQALGQGPEFLTYFNYEAQQDKSGLPNDRFSAERPEGSISTLTIQRTEQRDSAMYRCASSLVRQGGELFFGEGSRLTVL.

V and J are TRBV2 and TRBJ2-7, with 11 nucleotides matching TRBD1. The CDR3 consists of 16 residues. The germline V gene encodes CDR1 SNHLY and CDR2 FYNNEI. V gave up 3 bases and J gave up 5 bases; unmatched junction bases: 9. CDR3 loop: CASSDVAGTGGHEQYF. CDR3 sequence (DNA): TGTGCCAGCAGTGATGTTGCCGGGACAGGGGGTCACGAGCAGTACTTC.

This clone has just a few counts. This rearrangement joins TRBV19 to TRBJ1-5; no clear D. Germline assignment: CDR1 LNHDA and CDR2 SQIVND (reference sequence). The CDR3 loop spans 16 amino acids. Between the trimmed V and J ends, which lost 5 bases and 7 bases, there was a span of 21 bases. CDR3: CASSPLPGPDGQPQHF. Written as DNA, the CDR3 is TGTGCCAGTAGTCCCCTTCCGGGTCCCGACGGACAGCCCCAGCATTTT.

V is TRBV29-1 and J is TRBJ1-5, with no clear D. The CDR3 extends over 13 amino acids. Trimming took 6 bases from V and 5 from J, leaving 14 bases between them. CDR1 and CDR2 from the germline V gene are SQVTM and ANQGSEA. CDR3 sequence (DNA): TGCAGCGTCGGGTGGATGTGGGATCAGCCCCAGCATTTT. Translated, it gives CSVGWMWDQPQHF.

This clone was counted a few times. The chain employs TRBV6-1 and TRBJ1-5; D is possibly TRBD1 (6 bases). The CDR3 consists of 13 residues. Per germline, CDR1 MNHNS and CDR2 SASEGT. Trimming stripped 8 bases from V and 3 bases from J, with 11 bases between. The CDR3 sequence is CASQGQINQPQHF. CDR3 sequence (DNA): TGTGCCAGCCAAGGACAGATCAATCAGCCCCAGCATTTT.

The chain has TRBV23-1 and TRBJ1-1; D remains ambiguous. TRBV23-1 is an open reading frame whose function is uncertain. Between the trimmed V and J ends, which lost 3 bases and 3 bases, there was a span of 17 bases. The CDR3 is 16 residues long. The CDR3 protein is CASSQAKTRHDTEAFF. The DNA for the CDR3 is TGCGCCAGCAGTCAGGCCAAAACGAGGCACGACACTGAAGCTTTCTTT.